This passage covers 29 T cell receptor beta chains from one sample sequenced in a study of CD8+ T cells in alopecia areata. Extraction of RNA preceded its reverse transcription into cDNA, which served as the sequencing template. Sequencing used immunoSEQ multiplex PCR; TCRdb keeps in-frame clones, though not all of them. The sample holds 95,000 to 150,000 clones; 50% to 55% are singletons and the top ten take around 0.44%. Treatment: oral pan-JAK inhibitor, 5-10 mg twice daily. The sample here was CD4+ T cells sorted from blood, taken at week 4, from a patient treated with tofacitinib. These receptors were obtained from a human donor with alopecia areata.

V is TRBV27 and J is TRBJ2-7; maybe TRBD1 (5 bases). V was trimmed by 2 bases and J by 5 bases, leaving 16 bases between them. Germline CDR1 MNHEY, CDR2 SMNVEV (reference sequence). The CDR3 has 15 residues. In nucleotides, the CDR3 is TGTGCCAGCAGTTTAAATGGCAGGGCCAAGAACGAGCAGTACTTC. Amino acids: CASSLNGRAKNEQYF.

This rearrangement joins TRBV30 to TRBJ1-1; TRBD1 is a possible D gene (5 bases). The CDR3 has 13 amino acids. Germline CDR1 reads GTSNPN; CDR2 reads SVGIG (reference sequence). V was clipped by 0 bases and J by 6 bases, with 11 bases between them. The CDR3 reads CAWSVGRGSEAFF. In DNA, the CDR3 is TGTGCCTGGAGTGTAGGAAGGGGCTCTGAAGCTTTCTTT.

V and J are TRBV5-4 and TRBJ1-1, with D perhaps TRBD1 (5 bases). The CDR3 length is 16 residues. Germline CDR1 reads SGHNT; CDR2 reads YYREEE (reference sequence). V was cut by 0 bases and J by 1 base, with 13 bases left in between. CDR3 protein: CASSLAEGLKNTEAFF. CDR3 sequence (DNA): TGTGCCAGCAGCTTGGCCGAGGGACTGAAGAACACTGAAGCTTTCTTT.

This clone was seen just once. The chain carries TRBV4-1 and TRBJ1-1, with 9 positions matching TRBD1. Germline values: CDR1 MGHRA, CDR2 YSYEKL. The CDR3 is 14 amino acids. V was pared by 2 bases and J by 5 bases, with 3 bases of the junction left unmatched. The CDR3 is CASSQLTGGTEAFF. The CDR3 nucleotides are TGCGCCAGCAGCCAACTGACAGGGGGGACTGAAGCTTTCTTT.

There are a few counts of this clone. The V call is TRBV10-3, the J call TRBJ2-7; TRBD2 matches 10 bases. CDR3 length: 15 residues. The germline V gene encodes CDR1 ENHRY and CDR2 SYGVKD. V lost 4 bases and J lost 2; bases outside the gene matches: 5. The CDR3 loop reads CAISVIAGGTYEQYF. As DNA, the CDR3 is TGTGCCATCAGTGTGATAGCGGGGGGAACCTACGAGCAGTACTTC.

The chain employs TRBV9 and TRBJ1-2; tentative D call: TRBD1 (6 bases). From germline, CDR1 is SGDLS and CDR2 YYNGEE. Trimming pared 4 bases from V and 4 bases from J, leaving 23 bases between. CDR3 length equals 17 residues. CDR3 in amino acids: CASSPLGTPSPTYGYTF. DNA for the CDR3: TGTGCCAGCAGCCCTCTTGGGACACCGAGCCCCACCTATGGCTACACCTTC.

The CDR3 loop is CASSLSVDTGELFF. The DNA for the CDR3 is TGCGCCAGCAGCCTTAGCGTAGACACCGGGGAGCTGTTTTTT. The V gene is TRBV5-1, the J gene TRBJ2-2, with D tentatively TRBD2 (5 bases). The CDR3 runs 14 residues. Germline assignment: CDR1 SGHRS and CDR2 YFSETQ. The V end was cut by 4 bases, the J end by 3 bases, with 10 bases between.

This clone has only a few counts. The chain carries TRBV30 and TRBJ1-1; D gene ambiguous. Germline CDR1 reads GTSNPN; CDR2 reads SVGIG (reference sequence). The CDR3 has 13 residues. V shed 4 bases and J shed 0 bases, with 9 bases lying between them. CDR3 sequence reads: CAWKHSLNTEAFF. The DNA for the CDR3 is TGTGCCTGGAAACACAGCCTGAACACTGAAGCTTTCTTT.

There are a few counts of this clone. V gene TRBV19 combines with J gene TRBJ2-7, with D perhaps matching TRBD2 (6 bases). Trimming left V 5 bases short and J 3 bases short, with 17 bases between. Germline CDR1 LNHDA, CDR2 SQIVND (reference sequence). This CDR3 spans 15 amino acids. This CDR3 is CASSAFRDFGYEQYF. The DNA of the CDR3 is TGTGCCAGTAGTGCTTTTCGGGACTTTGGCTACGAGCAGTACTTC.

V and J are TRBV7-9 and TRBJ2-6, with TRBD1 matching over 7 bases. V trimming: 5 bases; J trimming: 0 bases; junction bases outside the gene matches: 10. The germline gives CDR1 SEHNR, CDR2 FQNEAQ (reference sequence). The CDR3 is made up of 18 amino acids. The CDR3 DNA follows: TGTGCCAGCAGCCTACGTCAACAGGGGAGCTCTGGGGCCAACGTCCTGACTTTC. Translating gives CASSLRQQGSSGANVLTF.

This clone has a handful of counts. An end of the junction differs from the germline gene, which may be a read error. The chain recombines TRBV6-5 with TRBJ2-1; D might be TRBD1 or TRBD2, each matching 5 bases. From germline, CDR1 is MNHEY and CDR2 SVGAGI. This CDR3 has 13 residues. CDR3 sequence (DNA): TGTGCCAGCAGTTTCCCCGCAGGGCCTATCGGGGTCTTC. This gives the protein CASSFPAGPIGVF.

The chain employs TRBV5-1 and TRBJ2-7; D is perhaps TRBD1 (6 bases). Trimming stripped 0 bases from V and 5 bases from J, with 6 bases between. CDR3 size: 12 residues. Germline loops: CDR1 SGHRS, CDR2 YFSETQ. The CDR3 sequence: CASSLDRDEQYF. The CDR3 nucleotides are TGCGCCAGCAGCTTGGACAGGGACGAGCAGTACTTC.

The chain employs TRBV5-1 and TRBJ2-2, with TRBD1 matching 11 bases. CDR1 SGHRS and CDR2 YFSETQ come from the germline V gene. J was trimmed by 7 bases and V by 3 bases; bases with no gene match: 8. This CDR3 contains 16 residues. Written as DNA, the CDR3 is TGCGCCAGCAGCTCAGGACAGGGGGCGCCTAGCGGGGAGCTGTTTTTT. Its translation: CASSSGQGAPSGELFF.

This rearrangement joins TRBV29-1 to TRBJ1-2, with 8 positions matching TRBD1. CDR3 length equals 11 residues. The trim removed 8 bases at V and 7 bases at J, leaving 6 bases unmatched. The V gene's germline CDR1 is SQVTM and CDR2 ANQGSEA. This CDR3 reads CSLRGPGGYTF. As DNA, the CDR3 is TGCAGCCTCAGGGGGCCGGGTGGCTACACCTTC.

The rearrangement uses TRBV25-1 and TRBJ2-2, with D possibly being TRBD1 (5 bases). V was clipped by 4 bases and J by 10 bases, with 16 bases between them. Germline loops: CDR1 MGHDK, CDR2 SYGVNS. CDR3 size: 14 residues. The CDR3 DNA is TGTGCCAGCAGTGGCCGTAGGGGAATTGAGGAGCTGTTTTTT. Translating gives CASSGRRGIEELFF.

This clone was found a few times. J is TRBJ2-3 and V is TRBV25-1; a weak D match, TRBD2 (5 bases). The CDR3 is made up of 15 amino acids. Germline V gene sequence: CDR1 MGHDK, CDR2 SYGVNS. V lost 5 bases, J lost 0 bases, and 12 bases lay in between. This CDR3 is CASSLEGPSTDTQYF. CDR3 sequence (DNA): TGTGCCAGCAGTCTCGAGGGTCCAAGCACAGATACGCAGTATTTT. The variable domain in full, completed from reference TRBV25-1 and TRBJ2-3, reads EADIYQTPRYLVIGTGKKITLECSQTMGHDKMYWYQQDPGMELHLIHYSYGVNSTEKGDLSSESTVSRIRTEHFPLTLESARPSHTSQYLCASSLEGPSTDTQYFGPGTRLTVL.

The genes are TRBV29-1 and TRBJ1-1; D is unclear. This CDR3 has 12 residues. Between the trimmed V and J ends, which lost 3 bases and 1 base, there was a span of 6 bases. Germline CDR1 and CDR2: SQVTM and ANQGSEA. The CDR3 sequence is CSVDPGNTEAFF. CDR3 nucleotides: TGCAGCGTTGATCCGGGGAACACTGAAGCTTTCTTT. Based on the CDR3 plus reference TRBV29-1 and TRBJ1-1, the full variable domain is SAVISQKPSRDICQRGTSLTIQCQVDSQVTMMFWYRQQPGQSLTLIATANQGSEATYESGFVIDKFPISRPNLTFSTLTVSNMSPEDSSIYLCSVDPGNTEAFFGQGTRLTVV.

The rearrangement joins TRBV29-1 to TRBJ1-1; unclear D gene. The CDR3 loop spans 14 amino acids. Trimming took 3 bases from V and 0 from J, leaving 11 bases between them. The germline gives CDR1 SQVTM, CDR2 ANQGSEA. CDR3 nucleotides: TGCAGCGTTGACATTACAGCCTTGAACACTGAAGCTTTCTTT. Amino acids: CSVDITALNTEAFF.

The chain joins TRBV4-2 to TRBJ2-1; D might be TRBD1 (5 bases). Per the germline V gene, CDR1 is LGHNA and CDR2 is YNFKEQ. This CDR3 is 14 amino acids long. V was trimmed by 0 bases and J by 10 bases, leaving 13 bases between them. In nucleotides, the CDR3 is TGTGCCAGCAGCCAAGATTCTCCAGGGCGCGAGCAGTTCTTC. Amino acids: CASSQDSPGREQFF.

This clone showed up just a few times. This rearrangement joins TRBV13 to TRBJ2-7, with 8 bases aligning to TRBD1. Germline CDR1 and CDR2: PRHDT and FYEKMQ (reference sequence). The CDR3 is 13 residues long. V lost 5 bases and J lost 1; bases outside the gene matches: 1. CDR3 region: CASSHRGSYEQYF. CDR3 nucleotides: TGTGCCAGCAGCCACAGGGGGTCCTACGAGCAGTACTTC.

In its sample, this clone was seen a few times. The chain combines TRBV29-1 with TRBJ2-7; D gene uncertain. Germline CDR1 is SQVTM and CDR2 is ANQGSEA. The CDR3 is 14 amino acids. The ends were cut back, 3 bases at V and 3 bases at J, with 15 bases in the middle. The CDR3 sequence: CSVERIGGFYEQYF. CDR3 coding DNA: TGCAGCGTTGAGAGAATAGGCGGATTCTACGAGCAGTACTTC.

The table lists this clone with a few counts. The chain is built from TRBV19 and TRBJ2-4, with TRBD1 identical over 7 bases. The germline V gene encodes CDR1 LNHDA and CDR2 SQIVND (reference sequence). The CDR3 runs 17 residues. V trimming: 7 bases; J trimming: 2 bases; junction bases outside the gene matches: 14. In DNA form, the CDR3 reads TGTGCCAGTACCGGGACAGTGAACGGACGACCCAAAAACATTCAGTACTTC. It yields the protein CASTGTVNGRPKNIQYF.

This sequence joins TRBV5-1 and TRBJ2-5; 7 nucleotides line up with TRBD1. The CDR3 totals 14 residues. J was trimmed by 2 bases and V by 4 bases; bases with no gene match: 5. Germline V lookup: CDR1 SGHRS, CDR2 YFSETQ. CDR3 protein: CASSPTGAQETQYF. The CDR3 DNA reads as TGCGCCAGCAGCCCCACAGGGGCTCAAGAGACCCAGTACTTC.

V usage is TRBV15 and J usage is TRBJ2-7; 11 bases are shared with TRBD1. Germline CDR1 LNHNV, CDR2 YYDKDF (reference sequence). The CDR3 is made up of 16 amino acids. Unmatched junction bases numbered 11, after V lost 7 bases and J lost 3 bases. CDR3 coding DNA: TGTGCCACCACAGCACGACCGGGACAGGGGGACTACGAGCAGTACTTC. Translating it yields CATTARPGQGDYEQYF.

V usage is TRBV4-1 and J usage is TRBJ1-1; D is unresolved. The germline CDR1 and CDR2 sequences are MGHRA and YSYEKL. V was pared by 5 bases and J by 1 base, with 8 bases between. This CDR3 has 13 amino acids. CDR3 region: CASSSDWNTEAFF. As DNA, the CDR3 is TGCGCCAGCAGCTCGGACTGGAACACTGAAGCTTTCTTT.

This chain connects TRBV29-1 to TRBJ2-7, with D possibly matching TRBD2 (6 bases). The CDR3 consists of 14 residues. V lost 4 bases to trimming and J lost 3 bases, with 16 bases between them. Per germline, CDR1 SQVTM and CDR2 ANQGSEA. CDR3 residues: CSVVPRAGFYEQYF. For the CDR3, the DNA is TGCAGCGTTGTGCCACGGGCGGGGTTCTACGAGCAGTACTTC.

This clone turned up a few times. The genes are TRBV29-1 and TRBJ2-3; tentatively, D is TRBD2 (6 bases). Trimming took 6 bases from V and 4 from J, leaving 14 bases between them. Germline lookup yields CDR1 SQVTM and CDR2 ANQGSEA. The CDR3 spans 13 residues. In nucleotides, the CDR3 is TGCAGCGTCCCTATCGGGAGCGCAGATACGCAGTATTTT. Its protein product is CSVPIGSADTQYF.

In its sample, this clone was seen a few times. The chain uses TRBV7-2 and TRBJ2-3; D remains unclear. Germline loops: CDR1 SGHTA, CDR2 FQGNSA. This CDR3 spans 14 amino acids. V was shortened by 5 bases and J by 3 bases, with 12 bases between the two germline ends. The CDR3 is CASSPYLRTDTQYF. For the CDR3, the DNA is TGTGCCAGCAGCCCATACCTTCGGACAGATACGCAGTATTTT.

A few counts support this clone. The chain recombines TRBV30 with TRBJ2-7; D is unclear. This CDR3 spans 13 amino acids. Trimming shortened V by 0 bases and J by 4 bases, and 10 bases separated the two germline ends. The V gene's germline CDR1 is GTSNPN and CDR2 SVGIG (reference sequence). The CDR3 sequence: CAWSVAPTYEQYF. The CDR3 coding sequence is TGTGCCTGGAGTGTGGCCCCTACGTACGAGCAGTACTTC.